These T cell receptor beta chains were read from a single sample in a study of T-cell reconstitution after alpha-beta-depleted transplantation in children. TCRdb reprocessed the PCR reads with MiXCR, giving one entry per CDR3 protein. The sample yields around 450,000 distinct CDR3 sequences, roughly 15% seen once. Sample: PBMCs, mostly from graft donor cells, taken 360 days after TCRalphabeta/CD19-depleted stem cell transplant. These receptors all stem from a boy under two years old who had a stem cell transplant for Wiskott-Aldrich syndrome, so the T cells may come from the graft donor. Both conserved end residues are part of each CDR3. Fields, in order: clone size, V gene, CDR3 protein. Clone size is given for some rows only: seen once, a few or many times, or a class if the clone is expanded.

clone size: many
V gene: TRBV10-3
CDR3 protein: CAISVNRDSSEQYF

clone size: -
V gene: TRBV5-1
CDR3 protein: CASSSLTGGAETQYF

clone size: few
V gene: TRBV6-1
CDR3 protein: CATGSGDGEGGTDTQYF

clone size: few
V gene: TRBV5-1
CDR3 protein: CASSFDPVNIQYF

clone size: once
V gene: TRBV29-1
CDR3 protein: CSVGSASYYEQYF

clone size: many
V gene: TRBV6-2/TRBV6-3
CDR3 protein: CASSYSRSSYEQYF

clone size: few
V gene: TRBV5-1
CDR3 protein: CASSLIPGQGSYEQYF

clone size: many
V gene: TRBV7-2
CDR3 protein: CASGQGQGNTEAFF

clone size: -
V gene: TRBV11-2
CDR3 protein: CASSRKTGTDGYTF

clone size: few
V gene: TRBV2
CDR3 protein: CASSDRGYYEQYF

clone size: -
V gene: TRBV7-8
CDR3 protein: CASSLAPSGRGEQYF

clone size: few
V gene: TRBV20-1
CDR3 protein: CSASTGTTKNIQYF

clone size: -
V gene: TRBV20-1
CDR3 protein: CSARNREAGTGELFF

clone size: -
V gene: TRBV3-1
CDR3 protein: CASSLKGRGTGELFF

clone size: -
V gene: TRBV7-9
CDR3 protein: CASSLGPGTNLYEQYF

clone size: few
V gene: TRBV10-3
CDR3 protein: CAISEYQESSYNEQFF

clone size: few
V gene: TRBV5-1
CDR3 protein: CASSPRERPYNEQFF

clone size: -
V gene: TRBV20-1
CDR3 protein: CSALNRDGYTF

clone size: few
V gene: TRBV5-1
CDR3 protein: CASSLASSAPNEQFF

clone size: few
V gene: TRBV20-1
CDR3 protein: CSARDSAGGKKETQYF

clone size: -
V gene: TRBV7-8
CDR3 protein: CASSLGYNSGSTDTQYF

clone size: -
V gene: TRBV13
CDR3 protein: CASSLGTSLADTQYF

clone size: -
V gene: TRBV4-1
CDR3 protein: CASSQPSTGGTDTQYF

clone size: -
V gene: TRBV18
CDR3 protein: CASSPLAGPQQETQYF

clone size: -
V gene: TRBV24-1
CDR3 protein: CATSDHRTSGIYNEQFF

clone size: few
V gene: TRBV7-8
CDR3 protein: CASSLVLAGSKVYEQYF

clone size: few
V gene: TRBV12-3/TRBV12-4
CDR3 protein: CASSLTRLLQETQYF

clone size: -
V gene: TRBV9
CDR3 protein: CASSAGQGARGNQPQHF

clone size: -
V gene: TRBV25-1
CDR3 protein: CASSPLRSRYEQYF

clone size: -
V gene: TRBV4-3
CDR3 protein: CASSQKTSANEQFF

clone size: -
V gene: TRBV29-1
CDR3 protein: CSVGGRGGGETQYF

clone size: few
V gene: TRBV28
CDR3 protein: CASTETGRENIQYF

clone size: few
V gene: TRBV7-9
CDR3 protein: CASSHGTSGTIAYEQYF

clone size: -
V gene: TRBV18
CDR3 protein: CASSPWQGAGAKNIQYF

clone size: -
V gene: TRBV5-1
CDR3 protein: CASRIGGGQGSYEQYF

clone size: -
V gene: TRBV7-9
CDR3 protein: CASSSTGHSTDTQYF

clone size: -
V gene: TRBV4-3
CDR3 protein: CASSQGPDSAYEQYF

clone size: -
V gene: TRBV27
CDR3 protein: CASSLGGIDTQYF

clone size: many
V gene: TRBV7-2
CDR3 protein: CASSSKDPRGAFF

clone size: -
V gene: TRBV5-4
CDR3 protein: CASNTYLATDTQYF

clone size: -
V gene: TRBV28
CDR3 protein: CASSLTGGWTGELFF

clone size: few
V gene: TRBV20-1
CDR3 protein: CSARDLQGRKPQHF

clone size: few
V gene: TRBV7-2
CDR3 protein: CASSLGAISYEQYF